This T cell receptor (beta chain) is drawn from a study of blood T cell repertoires in COVID-19. Study background: Samples of COVID-19 (acute and convalescent) were obtained from the United States, Italy and Spain.

Sequenced by immunoSEQ multiplex PCR; TCRdb stores in-frame clones only, minus some. The data show some 230,000 clones, around 89% seen once. Losses at the gene ends were 5 bases for V and 2 bases for J; bases not matched to a gene: 9. Germline values: CDR1 LGHDT, CDR2 YNNKEL (reference sequence). There are 16 residues in the CDR3. This clonotype was sampled from a young woman in a cohort exposed to, infected with or recovered from COVID-19 (not recorded which). The source material was PBMCs or T cells enriched from blood (not recorded which). This rearrangement joins TRBV3-1 (or the pseudogene TRBV3-2) to TRBJ2-1, with 7 bases lining up with TRBD2. CDR3 nucleotides: TGTGCCAGCAGCTATTTAGCGGGTTCCCCCTACAATGAGCAGTTCTTC. Translated: CASSYLAGSPYNEQFF.